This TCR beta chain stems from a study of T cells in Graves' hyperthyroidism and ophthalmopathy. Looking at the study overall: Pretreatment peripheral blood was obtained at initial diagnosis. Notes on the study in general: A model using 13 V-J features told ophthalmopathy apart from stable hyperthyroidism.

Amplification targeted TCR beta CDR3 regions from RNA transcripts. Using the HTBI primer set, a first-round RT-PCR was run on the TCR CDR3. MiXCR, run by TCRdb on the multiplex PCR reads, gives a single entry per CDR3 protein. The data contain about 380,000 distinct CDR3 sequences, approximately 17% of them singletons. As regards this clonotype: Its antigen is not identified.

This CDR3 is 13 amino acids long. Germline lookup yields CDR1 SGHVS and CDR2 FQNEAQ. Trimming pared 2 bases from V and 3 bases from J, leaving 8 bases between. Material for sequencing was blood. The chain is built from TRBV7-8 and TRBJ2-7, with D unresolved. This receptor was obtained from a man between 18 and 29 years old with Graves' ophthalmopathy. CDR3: CASSLWSYYEQYF. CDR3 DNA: TGTGCCAGCAGCTTATGGTCTTACTACGAGCAGTACTTC.